The clone carrying this TCR beta chain has ten or more counts. Its target is unknown. This entry is derived from a study of blood T cells in healthy people across ages. The study's findings and limits: Per million T cells, the diversity of TCR beta decreased roughly linearly as age advanced.

With V trimmed by 3 bases and J by 3 bases, 1 base remained unmatched. Germline V gene data show CDR1 as MNHEY and CDR2 as SVGEGT. This CDR3 region has 14 residues. Through a sample-barcoded 5' primer and a J-beta primer mix, a second PCR was run for roughly 6 to 12 cycles. TCRdb re-called the 5' RACE reads with MiXCR, one entry per CDR3 protein. Altogether about 570,000 distinct CDR3 sequences are present, about 26% being singletons, with the ten largest covering approximately 3.5%. These same records also appear under a second study, on T cells of mothers and their children. That report notes: Donation came from a few healthy Caucasian mothers together with their six children. The TCR beta CDR3 read count exceeded 9 million for each mother and was around 3.1 million for each child.

This receptor was taken from a boy aged 2 to 10 in good health. J is TRBJ2-7 and V is TRBV6-2 or TRBV6-3, with 11 positions matching TRBD2. The source material was blood. The CDR3 loop reads CASSYGTSGYEQYF. The CDR3 DNA follows: TGTGCCAGCAGTTATGGGACTAGCGGCTACGAGCAGTACTTC.